This T cell receptor (beta chain) comes out of a study of shared clonotypes between healthy human individuals. Findings and limits, study-wide: Naive subsets usually exceeded memory subsets in estimated richness.

This CDR3 is built from 13 residues. The V segment lost 10 bases and the J segment 2 bases; nucleotides outside the gene matches: 8. Germline V gene sequence: CDR1 MDHEN, CDR2 SYDVKM. This clone was seen only once. Its matching antigen is unknown. CD4+ cell separation produced CD45RA+ naive and CD45RA-negative memory subsets. Sequenced by immunoSEQ multiplex PCR; TCRdb stores in-frame clones only, minus some. Of around 2.5 million clones in the sample, roughly 93% are singletons; the top ten hold around 0.4%. The sequence came from a young man in good health. Some clones in this sample may be carry-over from other donors' samples. This sequence joins TRBV28 and TRBJ2-7; 7 bases align to TRBD2. The sample was naive CD4+ T cells from PBMCs. Subset reported: CD45RA+ positively selected. The CDR3 protein is CATQTGGTYEQYF. Written as DNA, the CDR3 is TGTGCCACTCAAACGGGAGGTACCTACGAGCAGTACTTC.